In its sample, the clone carrying this T cell receptor (beta chain) was seen many times. Germline V gives CDR1 MDHEN, CDR2 SYDVKM. Trimming stripped 6 bases from V and 2 bases from J, with 13 bases between. The CDR3 extends over 14 amino acids. The sample is drawn from a study of molecular identifiers for immune sequencing clone quantification. TCRdb re-derived calls from the PCR reads in MiXCR, one entry per CDR3 protein. The top ten hold about 0.8% of the sample, which has approximately 550,000 distinct CDR3 sequences, over 20% seen once. The V and J genes are TRBV28 and TRBJ2-5; D perhaps matches TRBD2 (6 bases). This clonotype was obtained from a human donor in good health. Some libraries in this study had Jurkat cell RNA spiked in. The sequencing sample was made of naive CD8+ T cells from blood, with Jurkat cell RNA spiked in. Specified subset: FACS-sorted CD8+CD4-CCR7+CD45RA+ naive T cells. The CDR3 region is CASSARLGQETQYF. The CDR3 DNA reads as TGTGCCAGCAGCGCCCGACTAGGACAAGAGACCCAGTACTTC.